This note documents a single T cell receptor (beta chain) sequence. The sample comes from a study of glioma-infiltrating T cells after dendritic cell vaccination. Described time point: after dendritic cell vaccination, including at tumor progression/relapse. Sequenced by immunoSEQ multiplex PCR; TCRdb stores in-frame clones only, minus some. The sample has approximately 50,000 clones, around nine tenths seen once. Germline loops: CDR1 SGHTA, CDR2 FQGTGA. The CDR3 covers 14 residues. The V gene end was trimmed by 0 bases and the J gene end by 11 bases; junction bases not matched to a gene: 7. This sequence was found in a human donor with glioblastoma. The chain uses TRBV7-3 and TRBJ1-1; 9 bases agree with TRBD1. The input for sequencing was blood, taken after dendritic cell vaccination. CDR3 bases: TGTGCCAGCAGCTTAACGGGACAGGGACGTGACGCTTTCTTT. Translating it yields CASSLTGQGRDAFF.